Each of the 15 T cell receptor beta chains below was sequenced from the same sample in a study of siplizumab effects on memory and regulatory T cells. Using immunoSEQ multiplex PCR, the repertoire was profiled, and TCRdb retains in-frame clones only, with some absent. The data contain tens of thousands of clones, less than 90% of them seen just once; the ten biggest clones take up approximately 4%. The sequenced material came from memory CD4+ T cells sorted from blood. The receptors come from a human donor in good health.

V usage is TRBV12-5 and J usage is TRBJ2-1; D is perhaps TRBD2 (6 bases). From germline, CDR1 is LGHNT and CDR2 FRNRAP. V lost 4 bases, J lost 7 bases, and 17 bases lay in between. This CDR3 region has 15 residues. The CDR3 spells CASGSDPGLLNEQFF. CDR3 sequence (DNA): TGTGCTAGTGGTTCAGATCCCGGACTATTAAATGAGCAGTTCTTC.

Only one count was recorded for this clone. J is TRBJ1-2 and V is TRBV6-6, with 7 bases matching TRBD1. The V gene end was trimmed by 8 bases and the J gene end by 5 bases; junction bases not matched to a gene: 11. Germline CDR1 MNHNY, CDR2 SVGAGI (reference sequence). This CDR3 has 14 residues. The CDR3 spells CASASTGDGYGYTF. The CDR3 nucleotides are TGTGCCAGCGCCTCCACAGGGGATGGGTATGGCTACACCTTC.

This chain uses TRBV5-6 with TRBJ1-4; a weak D match, TRBD1 (5 bases). The germline CDR1 and CDR2 sequences are SGHDT and YYEEEE. The CDR3 covers 14 residues. Trimming pared 4 bases from V and 8 bases from J, leaving 15 bases between. The CDR3 nucleotides are TGTGCCAGCAGCCCCGACGGCCGGGGGGAAAAACTGTTTTTT. Its protein is CASSPDGRGEKLFF. Variable domain in full (rest from reference TRBV5-6 and TRBJ1-4): DAGVTQSPTHLIKTRGQQVTLRCSPKSGHDTVSWYQQALGQGPQFIFQYYEEEERQRGNFPDRFSGHQFPNYSSELNVNALLLGDSALYLCASSPDGRGEKLFFGSGTQLSVL.

V usage is TRBV7-8 and J usage is TRBJ2-5; 7 bases fit TRBD2. The CDR3 has 12 amino acids. V lost 5 bases and J lost 7; bases outside the gene matches: 4. Germline assignment: CDR1 SGHVS and CDR2 FQNEAQ. The DNA for the CDR3 is TGTGCCAGCAGCCCCAGCGGGATGACCCAGTACTTC. This encodes CASSPSGMTQYF.

This clone appeared a few times. V is TRBV6-5 and J is TRBJ1-3; the D gene is possibly TRBD1 (6 bases). The CDR3 covers 15 residues. The V end was cut by 2 bases, the J end by 1 base, with 9 bases between. CDR1 is MNHEY and CDR2 is SVGAGI in the germline V gene. CDR3 residues: CASSYTGLSGNTIYF. In DNA form, the CDR3 reads TGTGCCAGCAGTTACACAGGGCTATCTGGAAACACCATATATTTT.

The chain uses TRBV11-2 and TRBJ2-5; 8 bases map to TRBD2. The CDR3 sequence is 14 residues long. The germline V gene has CDR1 SGHAT and CDR2 FQNNGV. V shed 8 bases, J shed 4 bases, and the junction held 9 bases outside the gene matches. For the CDR3, the DNA is TGTGCCAGCGAGGGCGGGGGGAGCTCAGAGACCCAGTACTTC. Its protein product is CASEGGGSSETQYF.

This clone has a single count. This rearrangement joins TRBV4-1 to TRBJ2-1; D is perhaps TRBD1 (5 bases). The CDR3 contains 15 residues. V was clipped by 6 bases and J by 8 bases, with 20 bases between them. Germline V CDR1 and CDR2: MGHRA, YSYEKL. In DNA, the CDR3 is TGCGCCAGCAGTTCAGAACCCACGCAGGGCCATGAGCAGTTCTTC. Residues: CASSSEPTQGHEQFF.

V usage is TRBV7-2 and J usage is TRBJ1-5; possibly TRBD1 for D (5 bases). Looked up from germline, CDR1 is SGHTA and CDR2 is FQGNSA. The V end lost 5 bases, the J end lost 5 bases, and 13 bases lay between the germline ends. The CDR3 consists of 14 residues. CDR3 DNA: TGTGCCAGCAGCCCCGGTGGGGGTCATCAGCCCCAGCATTTT. This sequence encodes CASSPGGGHQPQHF.

The chain has TRBV4-2 and TRBJ2-3, with 7 bases identical to TRBD2. The germline V gene encodes CDR1 LGHNA and CDR2 YNFKEQ. The V segment lost 3 bases and the J segment 2 bases; nucleotides outside the gene matches: 8. The CDR3 is 16 residues long. CDR3 DNA: TGTGCCAGCAGCCAGAGCCGGGAGGTCCCCACAGATACGCAGTATTTT. Translation: CASSQSREVPTDTQYF.

V and J are TRBV27 and TRBJ1-1; the D is unclear. The CDR3 loop spans 13 amino acids. Germline V gives CDR1 MNHEY, CDR2 SMNVEV (reference sequence). Trimming took 2 bases from V and 5 from J, leaving 9 bases between them. The CDR3 bases are TGTGCCAGCAGTTTACGAAGAGAGACTGAAGCTTTCTTT. Translated, it gives CASSLRRETEAFF.

The chain recombines TRBV10-3 with TRBJ2-7; the D call may be TRBD1 or TRBD2 (5 bases each). The V end was cut by 0 bases, the J end by 2 bases, with 11 bases between. CDR1 and CDR2 from the germline V gene are ENHRY and SYGVKD. The CDR3 covers 15 residues. Here the CDR3 reads CAISESSGHPYEQYF. CDR3 DNA sequence: TGTGCCATCAGTGAGTCGTCGGGGCACCCCTACGAGCAGTACTTC.

The rearrangement uses TRBV7-2 and TRBJ1-1; D is unresolved. The CDR3 is 15 amino acids. V was shortened by 5 bases and J by 1 base, with 14 bases between the two germline ends. CDR1 is SGHTA, CDR2 FQGNSA, per germline. CDR3 sequence: CASSPDWVSNTEAFF. CDR3 nucleotide sequence: TGTGCCAGCAGCCCAGATTGGGTTTCGAACACTGAAGCTTTCTTT. The variable domain in full, with the rest retrieved from reference TRBV7-2 and TRBJ1-1, is GAGVSQSPSNKVTEKGKDVELRCDPISGHTALYWYRQSLGQGLEFLIYFQGNSAPDKSGLPSDRFSAERTGGSVSTLTIQRTQQEDSAVYLCASSPDWVSNTEAFFGQGTRLTVV.

The chain links TRBV6-1 to TRBJ2-7; 8 bases match TRBD1. Unmatched junction bases numbered 9, after V lost 6 bases and J lost 2 bases. CDR3 length: 15 residues. The germline V gene has CDR1 MNHNS and CDR2 SASEGT. CDR3 sequence reads: CASRSYTGGTYEQYF. CDR3 nucleotide sequence: TGTGCCAGCAGATCCTATACAGGGGGGACCTACGAGCAGTACTTC.

About this clone itself: Relative to the germline gene, one junction end is altered; a read error may explain this. The rearrangement joins TRBV7-7 to TRBJ2-5; D is uncertain. CDR1 and CDR2 (germline): SSHAT, FNYEAQ (reference sequence). The CDR3 is 13 amino acids. The CDR3 DNA follows: TGTGCTAGCAGCTTAGCAACCCAAGAGACCCAGTACTTC. This encodes CASSLATQETQYF.

The chain links TRBV7-6 to TRBJ2-5, with D perhaps given as TRBD1 or TRBD2 (6 bases each). Trimming took off 5 bases at V and 2 bases at J, with 15 bases between the two ends. CDR3 size: 15 residues. Per germline, CDR1 SGHVS and CDR2 FNYEAQ. CDR3 bases: TGTGCCAGCAGCCAAGGGGGACTTAAACAAGAGACCCAGTACTTC. Its protein product is CASSQGGLKQETQYF.